This is a list of T cell receptor beta chains from one sample in a study of OX40 agonist ivuxolimab in advanced cancers. Generated by immunoSEQ multiplex PCR, the TCRdb table keeps only in-frame clones and is missing some. The table includes 90,000 to 100,000 clones, 88% detected once. The sample was CD4+ or CD8+ T cells sorted from blood, taken in a trial of the OX40 agonist ivuxolimab. These receptors originate from an adult with an advanced solid tumor such as melanoma, head and neck, liver or kidney cancer. The CDR3 runs from the conserved cysteine through the conserved F or W. The order of the fields is V gene, clone size, D gene, J gene, CDR3 protein, CDR3 DNA. A D gene is named only where the DNA matches it firmly. Part of the rows lack a size; the others show once, few, many or a class for expanded clones.

TRBV19	once	TRBD2	TRBJ2-1	CASSGLAGEGEQFF	TGTGCCAGTAGCGGACTAGCGGGAGAGGGCGAGCAGTTCTTC
TRBV28	.	.	TRBJ1-1	CASSTYRNTEAFF	TGTGCCAGCAGCACATACAGGAACACTGAAGCTTTCTTT
TRBV4-2	.	.	TRBJ2-1	CASSQGGNRAVNEQFF	TGTGCCAGCAGCCAAGGGGGAAATCGGGCAGTCAATGAGCAGTTCTTC
TRBV25-1	.	.	TRBJ2-6	CASSGHISGANVLTF	TGTGCCAGCAGTGGGCACATATCTGGGGCCAACGTCCTGACTTTC
TRBV5-4	.	.	TRBJ1-1	CASSKTGNTEAFF	TGTGCCAGCAGTAAGACAGGGAACACTGAAGCTTTCTTT
TRBV7-9	.	TRBD1	TRBJ2-5	CASSLGRTGEETQYF	TGTGCCAGCAGCTTAGGACGGACAGGGGAAGAGACCCAGTACTTC
TRBV4-1	.	.	TRBJ2-5	CASSQPNLVSTQETQYF	TGCGCCAGCAGCCAACCGAACCTCGTTTCTACTCAAGAGACCCAGTACTTC
TRBV19	.	.	TRBJ2-4	CASSIGQGLQNIQYF	TGTGCCAGTAGTATAGGCCAGGGACTCCAAAACATTCAGTACTTC
TRBV25-1	.	.	TRBJ1-5	CASSEQGNQPQHF	TGTGCCAGCAGTGAACAGGGCAATCAGCCCCAGCATTTT
TRBV5-5	.	TRBD1	TRBJ1-3	CASSLEGAEGNTIYF	TGTGCCAGCAGCTTGGAGGGGGCGGAAGGAAACACCATATATTTT
TRBV5-4	.	TRBD2	TRBJ2-1	CASSPYGTSNEQFF	TGTGCCAGCAGCCCGTACGGGACTAGCAATGAGCAGTTCTTC
TRBV19	.	TRBD1	TRBJ1-5	CASGTEYQPQHF	TGTGCCAGTGGGACAGAGTATCAGCCCCAGCATTTT
TRBV7-9	.	.	TRBJ1-5	CASSLGVNQPQHF	TGTGCCAGCAGCTTAGGGGTAAATCAGCCCCAGCATTTT
TRBV20-1	.	.	TRBJ1-1	CSALFRPEAFF	TGCAGTGCTTTATTTAGGCCTGAAGCTTTCTTT
TRBV5-5	.	.	TRBJ1-5	CASSSGSPASNQPQHF	TGTGCCAGCAGCTCAGGATCACCCGCTAGCAATCAGCCCCAGCATTTT
TRBV19	.	.	TRBJ1-5	CASSISGPNQPQHF	TGTGCCAGTAGTATTTCGGGCCCCAATCAGCCCCAGCATTTT
TRBV27	.	TRBD2	TRBJ2-2	CASSSVGLAEGTGELFF	TGTGCCAGCAGCTCCGTAGGGCTAGCGGAGGGGACCGGGGAGCTGTTTTTT
TRBV7-2	.	.	TRBJ2-5	CASSFGGSQETQYF	TGTGCCAGCAGCTTCGGGGGTTCACAAGAGACCCAGTACTTC
TRBV5-1	.	.	TRBJ2-3	CASSLLPGADTQYF	TGCGCCAGCAGCTTGCTCCCAGGCGCAGATACGCAGTATTTT
TRBV28	.	.	TRBJ2-3	CASSIRLTDTQYF	TGTGCCAGCAGCATCCGCCTCACAGATACGCAGTATTTT
TRBV5-1	.	.	TRBJ1-2	CASSLDQGNYGYTF	TGCGCCAGCAGCTTGGATCAGGGGAACTATGGCTACACCTTC
TRBV7-3	.	TRBD2	TRBJ2-1	CASSPGTSGSNEQFF	TGTGCCAGCAGCCCAGGGACTAGCGGGAGCAATGAGCAGTTCTTC
TRBV11-2	.	TRBD2	TRBJ2-7	CASSLFPFPEAGGSYEQYF	TGTGCCAGCAGCTTATTCCCCTTCCCAGAAGCGGGAGGGTCCTACGAGCAGTACTTC
TRBV5-1	.	.	TRBJ1-3	CASSTVGGTGNTIYF	TGCGCCAGCAGCACAGTCGGGGGTACTGGAAACACCATATATTTT
TRBV4-2	.	TRBD2	TRBJ2-1	CASSQESTASGMNNEQFF	TGTGCCAGCAGCCAAGAGTCGACGGCTAGCGGGATGAACAATGAGCAGTTCTTC
TRBV5-6	once	.	TRBJ2-7	CASSGLYEQYF	TGTGCCAGCAGCGGTCTGTACGAGCAGTACTTC
TRBV27	.	TRBD2	TRBJ2-2	CASSFRGRDTGELFF	TGTGCCAGCAGTTTCAGAGGGAGGGACACCGGGGAGCTGTTTTTT
TRBV5-6	.	.	TRBJ1-4	CASSAGMRNEKLFF	TGTGCCAGCAGCGCGGGGATGCGGAATGAAAAACTGTTTTTT
TRBV7-7	.	TRBD2	TRBJ2-2	CASSPGTRAGELFF	TGTGCTAGCAGCCCCGGGACTAGGGCCGGGGAGCTGTTTTTT
TRBV28	.	TRBD1	TRBJ1-6	CASSQGQFNSPLHF	TGTGCCAGCAGTCAGGGACAGTTTAATTCACCCCTCCACTTT
TRBV27	.	.	TRBJ2-3	CASSLSRQGLPDTQYF	TGTGCCAGCAGTTTGAGTAGACAGGGACTCCCAGATACGCAGTATTTT
TRBV13	.	.	TRBJ2-5	CASSLGDRQETQYF	TGTGCCAGCAGCTTAGGTGACAGGCAAGAGACCCAGTACTTC
TRBV5-1	.	.	TRBJ2-2	CASRGDGELFF	TGCGCCAGCCGTGGGGACGGGGAGCTGTTTTTT
TRBV28	.	TRBD1	TRBJ1-1	CASRTGQFEAFF	TGTGCCAGCAGAACGGGACAGTTTGAAGCTTTCTTT
TRBV5-1	.	.	TRBJ2-7	CASSFRVGAEQYF	TGCGCCAGCAGCTTTAGGGTGGGAGCCGAGCAGTACTTC
TRBV7-2	.	TRBD2	TRBJ2-3	CASSFSGRAGYF	TGTGCCAGCAGCTTTAGCGGGAGGGCCGGGTACTTT
TRBV20-1	.	.	TRBJ2-3	CSAETGDTQYF	TGCAGTGCCGAGACGGGGGATACGCAGTATTTT
TRBV7-9	.	.	TRBJ2-1	CASSPEENPFF	TGTGCCAGCAGCCCCGAGGAGAACCCGTTCTTC
TRBV7-2	.	.	TRBJ2-5	CASSFGDWETQYF	TGTGCCAGCAGCTTCGGGGATTGGGAGACCCAGTACTTC
TRBV27	.	.	TRBJ1-6	CASSLSPDSPLHF	TGTGCCAGCAGTTTATCCCCTGATTCACCCCTCCACTTT
TRBV5-1	.	.	TRBJ2-3	CASSRDLGTDTQYF	TGCGCCAGCAGCAGGGACTTAGGCACAGATACGCAGTATTTT
TRBV7-9	.	.	TRBJ2-1	CASRPKKLSLYNEQFF	TGTGCCAGCAGACCAAAAAAGCTCTCCCTCTACAATGAGCAGTTCTTC
TRBV5-1	.	.	TRBJ1-6	CASSTGTSNSPLHF	TGCGCCAGCAGCACAGGGACAAGTAATTCACCCCTCCACTTT
TRBV19	few	TRBD1	TRBJ1-1	CASSNEGQGLLNFSPTEAFF	TGTGCCAGTAGTAATGAGGGACAGGGGTTGTTGAACTTCTCCCCCACTGAAGCTTTCTTT
TRBV6-1	few	TRBD1	TRBJ1-5	CASRTGALSNQPQHF	TGTGCCAGCAGAACAGGGGCCCTTAGCAATCAGCCCCAGCATTTT